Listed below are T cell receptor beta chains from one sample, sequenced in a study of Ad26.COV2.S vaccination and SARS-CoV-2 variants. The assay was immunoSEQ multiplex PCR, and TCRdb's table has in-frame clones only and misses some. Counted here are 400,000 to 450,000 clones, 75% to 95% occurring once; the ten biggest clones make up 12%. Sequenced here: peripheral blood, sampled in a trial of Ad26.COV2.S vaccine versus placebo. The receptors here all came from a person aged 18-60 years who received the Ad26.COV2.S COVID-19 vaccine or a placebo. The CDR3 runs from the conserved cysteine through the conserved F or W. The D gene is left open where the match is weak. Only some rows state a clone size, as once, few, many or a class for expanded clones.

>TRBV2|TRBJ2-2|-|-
CASRGGTTNTGELFF
TGCGCCAGCAGGGGGGGGACTACGAACACCGGGGAGCTGTTTTTT
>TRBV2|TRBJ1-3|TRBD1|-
CASSARDSGGNTIYF
TGTGCCAGCAGTGCCCGGGACAGTGGTGGAAACACCATATATTTT
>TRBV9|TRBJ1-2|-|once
CASSVDPPGQSNYGYTF
TGTGCCAGCAGCGTAGACCCCCCCGGACAGAGTAACTATGGCTACACCTTC
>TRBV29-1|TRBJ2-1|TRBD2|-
CSGLADNEQFF
TGCAGCGGACTAGCGGACAATGAGCAGTTCTTC
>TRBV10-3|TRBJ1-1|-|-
CAISESNAEAFF
TGTGCCATCAGTGAATCCAACGCTGAAGCTTTCTTT
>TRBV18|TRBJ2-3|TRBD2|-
CASSLAGTDTQYF
TGTGCCAGCTCTCTAGCGGGAACAGATACGCAGTATTTT
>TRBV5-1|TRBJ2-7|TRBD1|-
CASSLGDRVGEQYF
TGCGCCAGCAGCTTGGGAGACAGGGTGGGGGAGCAGTACTTC
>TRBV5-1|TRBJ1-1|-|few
CASSLSGSIMNTEAFF
TGCGCCAGCAGCTTATCAGGGAGTATTATGAACACTGAAGCTTTCTTT
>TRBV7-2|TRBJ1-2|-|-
CASSRAVQTNYGYTF
TGTGCCAGCAGTAGGGCAGTTCAAACCAACTATGGCTACACCTTC
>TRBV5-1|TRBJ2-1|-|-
CASSPYRARDNEQFF
TGCGCCAGCAGCCCATACAGGGCCCGGGACAATGAGCAGTTCTTC
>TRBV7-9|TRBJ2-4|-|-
CASERGESNIQYF
TGTGCCAGCGAACGGGGCGAGTCGAACATTCAGTACTTC
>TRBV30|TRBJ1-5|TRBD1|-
CAWSGQANQPQHF
TGTGCCTGGAGCGGACAGGCGAATCAGCCCCAGCATTTT
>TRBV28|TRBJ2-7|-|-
CATRTGGSDYEQYF
TGTGCCACCAGGACCGGGGGCAGCGACTACGAGCAGTACTTC
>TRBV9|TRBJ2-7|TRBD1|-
CASSVGVTGVEQYF
TGTGCCAGCAGCGTAGGGGTGACAGGGGTCGAGCAGTACTTC
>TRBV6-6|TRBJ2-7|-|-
CASKPWSRSSYEQYF
TGTGCCAGCAAACCATGGTCTCGGAGCTCCTACGAGCAGTACTTC
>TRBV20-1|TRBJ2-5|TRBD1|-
CSASPGTGGETQYF
TGCAGTGCTAGTCCCGGGACAGGGGGAGAGACCCAGTACTTC
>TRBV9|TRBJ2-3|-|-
CASSVLGLAQDTQYF
TGTGCCAGCAGCGTATTAGGTCTAGCGCAGGATACGCAGTATTTT
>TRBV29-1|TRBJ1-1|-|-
CSAFDRLHTEAFF
TGCAGCGCCTTTGACAGACTCCACACTGAAGCTTTCTTT
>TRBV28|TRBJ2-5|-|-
CASSLAGKETQYF
TGTGCCAGCAGTTTAGCAGGGAAAGAGACCCAGTACTTC
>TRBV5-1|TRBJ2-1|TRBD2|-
CASSFTSGRDYEQFF
TGCGCCAGCAGCTTTACTAGCGGGAGGGACTATGAGCAGTTCTTC
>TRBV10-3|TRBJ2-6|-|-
CAISEVGANVLTF
TGTGCCATCAGTGAAGTTGGGGCCAACGTCCTGACTTTC
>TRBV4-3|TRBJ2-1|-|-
CASSPDQFNEQFF
TGCGCCAGCAGCCCGGACCAATTCAATGAGCAGTTCTTC
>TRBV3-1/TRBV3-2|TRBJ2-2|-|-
CASSQWGTGELFF
TGTGCCAGCAGCCAGTGGGGGACCGGGGAGCTGTTTTTT
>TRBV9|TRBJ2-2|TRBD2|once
CASSAPGLAGGGGRTGELFF
TGTGCCAGCAGCGCGCCGGGACTAGCGGGAGGAGGGGGGAGAACCGGGGAGCTGTTTTTT
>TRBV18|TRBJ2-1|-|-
CASSPGQDPSYNEQFF
TGTGCCAGCTCACCAGGTCAGGACCCCTCCTACAATGAGCAGTTCTTC
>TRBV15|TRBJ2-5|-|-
CATSGGLETQYF
TGTGCCACCAGCGGGGGACTAGAGACCCAGTACTTC
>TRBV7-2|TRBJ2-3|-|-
CASSPYTGTDTQYF
TGTGCCAGCAGCCCCTATACAGGCACAGATACGCAGTATTTT
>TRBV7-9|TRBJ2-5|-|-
CASSQKGVQETQYF
TGTGCCAGCAGCCAGAAGGGAGTTCAAGAGACCCAGTACTTC